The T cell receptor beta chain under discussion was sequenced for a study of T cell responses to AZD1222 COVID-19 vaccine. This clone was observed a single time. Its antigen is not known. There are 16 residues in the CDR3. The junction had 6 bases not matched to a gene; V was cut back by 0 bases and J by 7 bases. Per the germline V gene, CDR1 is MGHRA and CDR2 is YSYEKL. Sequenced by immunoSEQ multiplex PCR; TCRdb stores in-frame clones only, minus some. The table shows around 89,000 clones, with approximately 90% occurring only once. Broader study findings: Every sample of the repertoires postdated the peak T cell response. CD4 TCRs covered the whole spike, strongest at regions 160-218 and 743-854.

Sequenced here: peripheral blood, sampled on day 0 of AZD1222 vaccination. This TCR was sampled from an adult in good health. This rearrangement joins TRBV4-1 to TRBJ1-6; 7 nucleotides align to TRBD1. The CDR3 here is CASSQETQQGNSPLHF. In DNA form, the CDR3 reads TGCGCCAGCAGCCAAGAAACGCAACAGGGGAATTCACCCCTCCACTTT.